These 10 T cell receptor beta chains originate from one sample sequenced in a study of OX40 agonist ivuxolimab in advanced cancers. Libraries were prepared by immunoSEQ multiplex PCR; TCRdb keeps only in-frame clonotypes and omits some of them. Of 90,000 or so clones in the sample, 90% to 95% were seen once. This sample comprised CD4+ or CD8+ T cells sorted from blood, obtained in a trial of the OX40 agonist ivuxolimab. The origin of the receptors is an adult with an advanced solid tumor such as melanoma, head and neck, liver or kidney cancer.

The chain joins TRBV27 to TRBJ1-2; D remains unclear. Trimming took 4 bases from V and 2 from J, leaving 8 bases between them. CDR1 MNHEY and CDR2 SMNVEV come from the germline V gene (reference sequence). The CDR3 runs 13 residues. The CDR3 here is CASSSPPNYGYTF. As DNA, the CDR3 is TGTGCCAGCAGTTCCCCCCCAAACTATGGCTACACCTTC.

The rearrangement uses TRBV7-8 and TRBJ2-1; TRBD2 matches 14 bases. V dropped 5 bases and J dropped 12; count of bases not matched to a gene: 9. Germline lookup yields CDR1 SGHVS and CDR2 FQNEAQ. The CDR3 totals 15 residues. For the CDR3, the DNA is TGTGCCAGCAGCCCGGGGACTAGCGGGAGTTGGACGCAGTTCTTC. It yields the protein CASSPGTSGSWTQFF.

CDR3 bases: TGTGCCAGCAGCACAGGGACAGTCTCTGGAAACACCATATATTTT. Protein product: CASSTGTVSGNTIYF. This rearrangement joins TRBV7-2 to TRBJ1-3; TRBD1 aligns across 7 bases. Germline CDR1 reads SGHTA; CDR2 reads FQGNSA. V lost 5 bases, J lost 0 bases, and 4 bases stayed unmatched. The CDR3 has 15 residues.

The CDR3 nucleotides are TGTGCCAGCAGCTCCGGACTAGCGGGAGGCTACAATGAGCAGTTCTTC. The encoded protein is CASSSGLAGGYNEQFF. This sequence joins TRBV11-2 and TRBJ2-1, with 14 positions matching TRBD2. The V segment lost 4 bases and the J segment 3 bases; nucleotides outside the gene matches: 2. Germline V CDR1 and CDR2: SGHAT, FQNNGV. The CDR3 loop spans 16 amino acids.

V and J are TRBV28 and TRBJ2-2, with 7 positions matching TRBD1. Germline CDR1 and CDR2: MDHEN and SYDVKM. The length of the CDR3 is 17 residues. The V segment lost 6 bases and the J segment 0 bases; nucleotides outside the gene matches: 10. CDR3 in DNA: TGTGCCAGCAGGCGAAGACAGGGAACAGCGAACACCGGGGAGCTGTTTTTT. Translation gives CASRRRQGTANTGELFF. The full variable domain, with the rest looked up from reference TRBV28 and TRBJ2-2, is DVKVTQSSRYLVKRTGEKVFLECVQDMDHENMFWYRQDPGLGLRLIYFSYDVKMKEKGDIPEGYSVSREKKERFSLILESASTNQTSMYLCASRRRQGTANTGELFFGEGSRLTVL.

The rearrangement links TRBV23-1 to TRBJ2-5; D is uncertain. TRBV23-1 is identified as an open reading frame with a role that is uncertain. Trimming cost V 0 bases and J 5 bases, with 13 bases left between them. This CDR3 contains 15 residues. The CDR3 region has the DNA TGCGCCAGCAGTCAATCTACCACCACGAGGGAGACCCAGTACTTC. Translating it yields CASSQSTTTRETQYF.

V usage is TRBV29-1 and J usage is TRBJ2-3; 7 bases align to TRBD2. This CDR3 has 14 amino acids. With V trimmed by 8 bases and J by 5 bases, 13 bases remained unmatched. The germline V gene encodes CDR1 SQVTM and CDR2 ANQGSEA. CDR3 sequence reads: CSPGTTVGGDTQYF. The CDR3 DNA sequence: TGCAGCCCCGGGACTACCGTTGGAGGAGATACGCAGTATTTT.

The chain recombines TRBV15 with TRBJ2-1; 7 bases are shared with TRBD2. V lost 0 bases, J lost 16 bases, and 9 bases stayed unmatched. Germline V gives CDR1 LNHNV, CDR2 YYDKDF (reference sequence). The CDR3 has 13 residues. The CDR3 nucleotides are TGTGCCACCAGCAGAGATCAGGCGGGAGTTAGATTCTTC. Protein sequence: CATSRDQAGVRFF. Full variable domain (remainder filled in from reference TRBV15 and TRBJ2-1): DAMVIQNPRYQVTQFGKPVTLSCSQTLNHNVMYWYQQKSSQAPKLLFHYYDKDFNNEADTPDNFQSRRPNTSFCFLDIRSPGLGDTAMYLCATSRDQAGVRFFGPGTRLTVL.

The chain joins TRBV7-2 to TRBJ2-1, with TRBD2 matching 8 bases. Losses at the gene ends were 1 base for V and 4 bases for J; bases not matched to a gene: 3. The CDR3 covers 15 residues. Per the germline V gene, CDR1 is SGHTA and CDR2 is FQGNSA. The CDR3 sequence: CASSLEGGRYNEQFF. As DNA, the CDR3 is TGTGCCAGCAGCTTAGAGGGCGGGAGGTACAATGAGCAGTTCTTC.

The CDR3 bases are TGTGCCAGCAGAACAGCGGGAGTTGGGACGACCCAGTACTTC. Protein sequence: CASRTAGVGTTQYF. The J gene is TRBJ2-5, the V gene TRBV28; 8 bases line up with TRBD2. Per germline, CDR1 MDHEN and CDR2 SYDVKM. With 6 bases clipped from V and 7 bases from J, the junction kept 10 bases outside the gene matches. The CDR3 spans 14 residues.